These 18 T cell receptor beta chains came from one sample sequenced in a study of PD-L1 blockade in urothelial cancer. Libraries were prepared by immunoSEQ multiplex PCR; TCRdb keeps only in-frame clonotypes and omits some of them. The table lists about 30,000 clones, 87% of them singletons. The sequences come from PBMCs, collected around atezolizumab (anti-PD-L1) treatment. Receptor source: a man aged 45-65 years with urothelial cancer.

This clone occurred once. This rearrangement joins TRBV19 to TRBJ1-1; 9 bases line up with TRBD1. Germline CDR1 is LNHDA and CDR2 is SQIVND (reference sequence). The CDR3 runs to 15 residues. J lost 1 base, V lost 6 bases, and 6 bases had no gene match. As DNA, the CDR3 is TGTGCCAGTAGAATGTTGACAGGGGGGAACACTGAAGCTTTCTTT. The encoded protein is CASRMLTGGNTEAFF. The full variable domain, its missing parts supplied by reference TRBV19 and TRBJ1-1, is DGGITQSPKYLFRKEGQNVTLSCEQNLNHDAMYWYRQDPGQGLRLIYYSQIVNDFQKGDIAEGYSVSREKKESFPLTVTSAQKNPTAFYLCASRMLTGGNTEAFFGQGTRLTVV.

J is TRBJ2-7 and V is TRBV29-1; D is possibly TRBD1 (5 bases). The CDR3 is 11 amino acids. Trimming took off 4 bases at V and 3 bases at J, with 7 bases between the two ends. Germline CDR1 is SQVTM and CDR2 is ANQGSEA. CDR3 residues: CSVGQFYEQYF. In DNA form, the CDR3 reads TGCAGCGTTGGACAGTTCTACGAGCAGTACTTC.

This sequence joins TRBV7-9 and TRBJ1-4, with TRBD1 as a possible D gene (6 bases). The CDR3 totals 14 residues. The V gene lost 7 bases and the J gene lost 7 bases, with 16 bases spanning the gap. Germline CDR1 SEHNR, CDR2 FQNEAQ (reference sequence). CDR3 nucleotides: TGTGCCAGCACCCGGGGGGGGCGCGGTGAAAAACTGTTTTTT. As protein: CASTRGGRGEKLFF.

V and J are TRBV6-4 and TRBJ1-3; 7 positions agree with TRBD1. Germline V gene sequence: CDR1 MRHNA, CDR2 SNTAGT. V gave up 8 bases and J gave up 16 bases; unmatched junction bases: 11. The CDR3 is made up of 11 amino acids. CDR3 region: CASGTDRVRYF. In DNA, the CDR3 is TGTGCCAGCGGGACAGACCGGGTCAGGTATTTT.

In this sample, this clone turned up a few times. The gene calls are TRBV5-4 and TRBJ1-2; 10 bases fit TRBD1. Germline CDR1 and CDR2: SGHNT and YYREEE (reference sequence). The junction had 3 bases not matched to a gene; V was cut back by 4 bases and J by 3 bases. This CDR3 has 14 residues. The CDR3 bases are TGTGCCAGCAGCCCGACAGGGGGCGACTATGGCTACACCTTC. Residues: CASSPTGGDYGYTF.

V and J are TRBV19 and TRBJ2-1; 9 positions agree with TRBD2. This CDR3 has 19 residues. Germline V gene data show CDR1 as LNHDA and CDR2 as SQIVND (reference sequence). Trimming removed 3 bases from V and 4 bases from J; junction bases left unmatched: 16. The CDR3 DNA reads TGTGCCAGTAGTATTATATTCTCGTCTGGCGGGAGGGGATACAATGAGCAGTTCTTC. This sequence encodes CASSIIFSSGGRGYNEQFF. Full variable domain (outside the CDR3, taken from reference TRBV19 and TRBJ2-1): DGGITQSPKYLFRKEGQNVTLSCEQNLNHDAMYWYRQDPGQGLRLIYYSQIVNDFQKGDIAEGYSVSREKKESFPLTVTSAQKNPTAFYLCASSIIFSSGGRGYNEQFFGPGTRLTVL.

The J gene is TRBJ1-1, the V gene TRBV6-1, with a weak D call TRBD1 (5 bases). Trimming shortened V by 8 bases and J by 0 bases, and 10 bases separated the two germline ends. The germline gives CDR1 MNHNS, CDR2 SASEGT. This CDR3 has 13 residues. The CDR3 nucleotides are TGTGCCAGCGGGGGGTTCATGAACACTGAAGCTTTCTTT. Its translation is CASGGFMNTEAFF.

The rearrangement joins TRBV10-1 to TRBJ2-3; a weak D match, TRBD2 (6 bases). From germline, CDR1 is WNHNN and CDR2 SYGVQD (reference sequence). The CDR3 is 15 amino acids. V lost 3 bases to trimming and J lost 2 bases, with 12 bases between them. The chain's CDR3 is CASSDPREYTDTQYF. CDR3 DNA: TGCGCCAGCAGTGACCCCCGGGAGTACACAGATACGCAGTATTTT.

The chain recombines TRBV13 with TRBJ2-7; possibly TRBD2 for D (5 bases). Germline loops: CDR1 PRHDT, CDR2 FYEKMQ (reference sequence). The length of the CDR3 is 13 residues. Trimming pared 0 bases from V and 3 bases from J, leaving 6 bases between. CDR3 sequence: CASSLGLVYEQYF. CDR3 coding DNA: TGTGCCAGCAGCTTAGGACTAGTCTACGAGCAGTACTTC.

The chain is built from TRBV5-5 and TRBJ2-5; no firm D call. This CDR3 comprises 12 residues. Trimming took 3 bases from V and 4 from J, leaving 7 bases between them. Germline V lookup: CDR1 SGHKS, CDR2 YYEKEE (reference sequence). The CDR3 sequence is CASSWAAETQYF. CDR3 nucleotides: TGTGCCAGCAGCTGGGCCGCAGAGACCCAGTACTTC.

This sequence joins TRBV2 and TRBJ2-2; 10 bases match TRBD1. The CDR3 contains 14 residues. V lost 5 bases to trimming and J lost 5 bases; unmatched junction nucleotides: 2. Per germline, CDR1 SNHLY and CDR2 FYNNEI. The CDR3 DNA sequence: TGTGCCAGCAGTTGGACAGGGGGTACCGGGGAGCTGTTTTTT. It translates to CASSWTGGTGELFF.

The rearrangement uses TRBV27 and TRBJ1-1; 9 bases are shared with TRBD1. CDR3 length: 15 amino acids. Trimming cost V 5 bases and J 7 bases; bases outside gene matches: 11. CDR1 MNHEY and CDR2 SMNVEV come from the germline V gene (reference sequence). Here the CDR3 DNA reads TGTGCCAGCAGTATGGACAGGGGACAAAGGAATGAAGCTTTCTTT. Its translation is CASSMDRGQRNEAFF.

V and J are TRBV11-3 and TRBJ2-4; 11 bases fit TRBD1. Trimming removed 5 bases from V and 13 bases from J; junction bases left unmatched: 10. The CDR3 loop spans 14 amino acids. The V gene's germline CDR1 is SGHNT and CDR2 YENEEA. CDR3 amino acids: CASSTGQGGSVQYF. Written as DNA, the CDR3 is TGTGCCAGCAGCACGGGACAGGGGGGATCGGTCCAGTACTTC.

This chain connects TRBV7-9 to TRBJ2-1; 11 bases line up with TRBD2. Trimming took 1 base from V and 4 from J; bases not matched to a gene: 12. CDR3 length: 19 amino acids. The germline gives CDR1 SEHNR, CDR2 FQNEAQ (reference sequence). The CDR3: CASSLVRRDASGRYNEQFF. DNA for the CDR3: TGTGCCAGCAGCTTAGTACGCAGGGACGCTAGCGGGAGGTACAATGAGCAGTTCTTC.

This rearrangement joins TRBV28 to TRBJ2-7; TRBD2 matches 14 bases. Trimming removed 6 bases from V and 7 bases from J; junction bases left unmatched: 8. This CDR3 is 15 amino acids long. The germline V gene encodes CDR1 MDHEN and CDR2 SYDVKM. This chain's CDR3 is CASRAGLAGGEEQYF. The DNA for the CDR3 is TGTGCCAGCAGGGCCGGACTAGCGGGAGGTGAGGAGCAGTACTTC.

The chain is built from TRBV28 and TRBJ1-2; no clear D gene. The CDR3 covers 11 residues. Trimming pared 3 bases from V and 4 bases from J, leaving 3 bases between. Germline V gene lookup returns CDR1 MDHEN and CDR2 SYDVKM. CDR3 sequence: CASSLAYGYTF. CDR3 sequence (DNA): TGTGCCAGCAGTTTGGCCTATGGCTACACCTTC.

The genes are TRBV30 and TRBJ2-5; the match to TRBD2 covers 8 bases. The CDR3 contains 13 residues. Germline CDR1 is GTSNPN and CDR2 is SVGIG (reference sequence). The V gene end was trimmed by 3 bases and the J gene end by 5 bases; junction bases not matched to a gene: 5. This chain's CDR3 is CAWSRGGRETQYF. The CDR3 DNA reads as TGTGCCTGGAGCCGGGGGGGACGGGAGACCCAGTACTTC.

V usage is TRBV7-8 and J usage is TRBJ2-2; tentatively, D is TRBD2 (6 bases). The germline CDR1 and CDR2 sequences are SGHVS and FQNEAQ. V was cut by 5 bases and J by 4 bases, with 17 bases left in between. The CDR3 is made up of 16 amino acids. The CDR3 reads CASSLLGLASTGELFF. CDR3 coding DNA: TGTGCCAGCAGCCTCCTGGGGCTAGCGAGCACCGGGGAGCTGTTTTTT.